This passage covers 10 T cell receptor beta chains from one sample sequenced in a study of blood T cell repertoires in COVID-19. Data came from immunoSEQ multiplex PCR; TCRdb stores just in-frame clones and leaves some out. This sample yields roughly 130,000 clones, of which approximately 89% are seen a single time; 3.5% to 4.5% belongs to the top ten. The sequenced sample consisted of peripheral blood. The origin of the receptors is an older woman with acute or convalescent COVID-19.

The rearrangement uses TRBV6-6 and TRBJ1-6, with D possibly matching TRBD1 (6 bases). Germline CDR1 reads MNHNY; CDR2 reads SVGAGI (reference sequence). V lost 2 bases, J lost 13 bases, and 18 bases lay in between. The CDR3 length is 15 residues. This CDR3 reads CASSYKGGRDFPLHF. The DNA of the CDR3 is TGTGCCAGCAGTTACAAAGGGGGACGAGATTTCCCCCTCCACTTT.

This clone was found once. The sample contains more than one DNA sequence encoding this CDR3. The chain carries TRBV3-1 (or the pseudogene TRBV3-2) and TRBJ1-1; D unresolved. The CDR3 sequence is 12 residues long. V was trimmed by 1 base and J by 8 bases, leaving 8 bases between them. The germline V gene has CDR1 LGHDT and CDR2 YNNKEL (reference sequence). The CDR3 spells CASSQGAGEAFF. The CDR3 region has the DNA TGTGCCAGCAGCCAAGGGGCCGGAGAAGCTTTCTTT.

This clone was seen more than once but under ten times. The chain combines TRBV6-5 with TRBJ1-2; TRBD1 matches at 7 bases. This CDR3 comprises 13 residues. The trim removed 7 bases at V and 1 base at J, leaving 3 bases unmatched. In germline, CDR1 is MNHEY, CDR2 SVGAGI. The CDR3 DNA reads TGTGCCAGCACCGACAGGGTTAACTATGGCTACACCTTC. Residues: CASTDRVNYGYTF.

V is TRBV9 and J is TRBJ2-1; D unclear. This CDR3 region has 15 residues. V was pared by 0 bases and J by 3 bases, with 10 bases between. The germline V gene has CDR1 SGDLS and CDR2 YYNGEE. Written as DNA, the CDR3 is TGTGCCAGCAGCGTAGCTGGTAGTCTCTACAATGAGCAGTTCTTC. Translated: CASSVAGSLYNEQFF.

Only one count was recorded for this clone. The chain recombines TRBV19 with TRBJ1-1, with D perhaps TRBD1 (5 bases). Per germline, CDR1 LNHDA and CDR2 SQIVND (reference sequence). V gave up 0 bases and J gave up 5 bases, with 10 bases separating them. The CDR3 has 14 residues. The CDR3 reads CASSIDIRGTEAFF. The CDR3 DNA follows: TGTGCCAGTAGTATAGATATAAGGGGAACTGAAGCTTTCTTT.

The chain couples TRBV5-1 to TRBJ2-5, with no clear D. CDR3 size: 14 residues. V was cut by 7 bases and J by 4 bases, with 17 bases left in between. CDR1 is SGHRS and CDR2 is YFSETQ in the germline V gene. The CDR3 region has the DNA TGCGCCAGCGTCCTAGGCGAAACGGGAGAGACCCAGTACTTC. Its protein product is CASVLGETGETQYF.

This clone was seen a single time. The rearrangement joins TRBV13 to TRBJ1-2, with 10 bases matching TRBD1. Germline V gene sequence: CDR1 PRHDT, CDR2 FYEKMQ (reference sequence). V lost 5 bases and J lost 8; bases outside the gene matches: 14. The CDR3 runs 16 residues. DNA of the CDR3: TGTGCCAGCAGCACAAGTGACAGGGGGCGCCGCGGAGGCTACACCTTC. Protein sequence: CASSTSDRGRRGGYTF.

This clone was seen once. The chain joins TRBV29-1 to TRBJ2-5; D is unclear. This CDR3 has 12 residues. In germline, CDR1 is SQVTM, CDR2 ANQGSEA. V was shortened by 4 bases and J by 4 bases, with 10 bases between the two germline ends. The CDR3 sequence is CSVVLLGETQYF. In DNA, the CDR3 is TGCAGCGTTGTTCTTCTCGGAGAGACCCAGTACTTC.

The genes are TRBV11-1 and TRBJ2-1; the match to TRBD2 covers 10 bases. CDR1 is SGHAT, CDR2 FQDESV, per germline (reference sequence). V gave up 0 bases and J gave up 6 bases; unmatched junction bases: 8. The CDR3 length is 17 residues. The CDR3 protein is CASSLAWASGSPNEQFF. The CDR3 bases are TGTGCCAGCAGCTTAGCGTGGGCTAGCGGGAGCCCCAATGAGCAGTTCTTC.

This chain joins TRBV4-1 and TRBJ2-6; 10 positions match TRBD1. The CDR3 extends over 17 amino acids. Germline CDR1 is MGHRA and CDR2 is YSYEKL. The V and J ends lost 5 bases and 0 bases, in that order; junction bases with no gene match: 4. The CDR3 region has the DNA TGCGCCAGCAGCTCCCGGACAGGGGGCTCTGGGGCCAACGTCCTGACTTTC. As protein: CASSSRTGGSGANVLTF.